Listed here is a single T cell receptor (beta chain). In assigning cohorts, the study relied on participant-reported clinical history. The data are from a study of blood T cell repertoires in COVID-19. At the level of the study: The United States, Italy and Spain supplied acute and convalescent COVID-19 samples. T cells, B-cell-depleted T cells, or PBMCs supplied cDNA or gDNA.

The V gene lost 5 bases and the J gene lost 4 bases, with 8 bases spanning the gap. CDR3 size: 12 residues. Germline CDR1 and CDR2: LNHDA and SQIVND (reference sequence). Assay: immunoSEQ multiplex PCR; the TCRdb copy retains only in-frame clones and omits some. The table has some 400,000 clones, roughly nine tenths seen once; the top ten hold 0.86%. This TCR derives from a woman aged 40 to 49 who had been exposed to COVID-19. Material: PBMCs or T cells enriched from blood (not recorded which). V is TRBV19 and J is TRBJ1-2, with D uncertain. CDR3 DNA: TGTGCCAGTAGTTGGGCAGGCTATGGCTACACCTTC. Translation gives CASSWAGYGYTF. Drawing the rest from reference TRBV19 and TRBJ1-2, the complete variable domain is DGGITQSPKYLFRKEGQNVTLSCEQNLNHDAMYWYRQDPGQGLRLIYYSQIVNDFQKGDIAEGYSVSREKKESFPLTVTSAQKNPTAFYLCASSWAGYGYTFGSGTRLTVV.